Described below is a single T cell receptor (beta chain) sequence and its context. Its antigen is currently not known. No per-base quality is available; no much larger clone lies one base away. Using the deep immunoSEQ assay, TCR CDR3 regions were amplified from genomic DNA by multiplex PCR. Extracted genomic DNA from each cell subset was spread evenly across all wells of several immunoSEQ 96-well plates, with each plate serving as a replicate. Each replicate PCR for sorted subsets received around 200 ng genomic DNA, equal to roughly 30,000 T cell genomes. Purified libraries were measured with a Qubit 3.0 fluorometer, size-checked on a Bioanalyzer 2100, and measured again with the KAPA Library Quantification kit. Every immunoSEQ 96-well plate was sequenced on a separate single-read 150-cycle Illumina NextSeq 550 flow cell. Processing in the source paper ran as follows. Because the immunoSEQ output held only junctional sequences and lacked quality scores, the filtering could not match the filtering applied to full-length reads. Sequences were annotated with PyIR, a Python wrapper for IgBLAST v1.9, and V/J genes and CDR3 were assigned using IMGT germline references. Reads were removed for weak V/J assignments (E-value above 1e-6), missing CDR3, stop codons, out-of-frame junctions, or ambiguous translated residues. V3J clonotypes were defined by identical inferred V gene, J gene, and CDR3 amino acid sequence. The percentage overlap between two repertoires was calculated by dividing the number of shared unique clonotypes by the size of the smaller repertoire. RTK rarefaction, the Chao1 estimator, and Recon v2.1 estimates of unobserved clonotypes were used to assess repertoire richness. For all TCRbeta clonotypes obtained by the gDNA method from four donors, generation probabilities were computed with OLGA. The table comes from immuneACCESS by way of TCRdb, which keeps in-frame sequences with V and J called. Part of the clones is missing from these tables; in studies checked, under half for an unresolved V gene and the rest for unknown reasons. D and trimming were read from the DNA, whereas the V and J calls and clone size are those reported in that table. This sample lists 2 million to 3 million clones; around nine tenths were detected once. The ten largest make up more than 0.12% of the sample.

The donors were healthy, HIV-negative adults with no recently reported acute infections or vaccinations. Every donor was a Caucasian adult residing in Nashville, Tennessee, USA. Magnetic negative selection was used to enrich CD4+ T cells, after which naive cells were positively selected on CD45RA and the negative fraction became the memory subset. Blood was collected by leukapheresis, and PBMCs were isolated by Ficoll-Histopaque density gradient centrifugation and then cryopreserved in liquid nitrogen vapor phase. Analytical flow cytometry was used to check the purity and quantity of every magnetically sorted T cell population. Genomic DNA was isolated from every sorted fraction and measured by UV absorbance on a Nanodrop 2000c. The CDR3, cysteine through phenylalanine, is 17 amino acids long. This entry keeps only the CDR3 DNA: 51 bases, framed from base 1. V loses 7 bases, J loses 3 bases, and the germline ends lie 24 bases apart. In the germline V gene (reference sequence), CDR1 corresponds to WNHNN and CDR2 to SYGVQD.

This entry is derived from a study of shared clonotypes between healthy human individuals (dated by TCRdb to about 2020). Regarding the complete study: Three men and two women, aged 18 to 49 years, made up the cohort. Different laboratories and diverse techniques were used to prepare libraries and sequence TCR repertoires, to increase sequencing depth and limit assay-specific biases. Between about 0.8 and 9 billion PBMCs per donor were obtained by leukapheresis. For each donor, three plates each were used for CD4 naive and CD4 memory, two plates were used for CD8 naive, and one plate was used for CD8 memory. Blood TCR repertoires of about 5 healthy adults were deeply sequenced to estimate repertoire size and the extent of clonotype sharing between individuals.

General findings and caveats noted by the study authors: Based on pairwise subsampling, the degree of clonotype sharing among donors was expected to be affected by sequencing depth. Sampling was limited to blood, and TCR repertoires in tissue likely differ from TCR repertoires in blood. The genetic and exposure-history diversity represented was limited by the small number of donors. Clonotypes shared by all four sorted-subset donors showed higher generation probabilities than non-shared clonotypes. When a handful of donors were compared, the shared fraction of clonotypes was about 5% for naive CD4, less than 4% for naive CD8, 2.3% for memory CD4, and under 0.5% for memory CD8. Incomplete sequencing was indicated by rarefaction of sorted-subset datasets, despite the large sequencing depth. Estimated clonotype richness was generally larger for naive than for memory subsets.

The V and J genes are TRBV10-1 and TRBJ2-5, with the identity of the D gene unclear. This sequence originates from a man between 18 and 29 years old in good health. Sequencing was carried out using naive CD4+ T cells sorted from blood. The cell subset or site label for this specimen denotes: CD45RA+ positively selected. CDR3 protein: CASTHTSARFSKETQYF. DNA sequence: TGCGCCAGCACCCACACCTCCGCCCGGTTCTCAAAAGAGACCCAGTACTTC.